This record concerns one T cell receptor beta chain sequence. The record originates from a study of blood T cell repertoires in COVID-19. In the study overall: Whether acute or convalescent, the COVID-19 samples came from the United States, Italy and Spain.

In the authors' methods: Estimation of nucleated cell counts was performed using reference gene primer amplification. Using immunoSEQ multiplex PCR, the repertoire was profiled, and TCRdb retains in-frame clones only, with some absent. The DNA gave D and trimming, while V, J and clone size come from that table. The sample has around 250,000 clones; 85% to 90% are singletons. The V and J ends lost 5 bases and 8 bases respectively, with 12 bases between them. The germline CDR1 and CDR2 sequences are SEHNR and FQNEAQ (reference sequence). The CDR3 is made up of 13 amino acids. Sample: peripheral blood. The receptor comes from a woman between 40 and 50 years old who had recovered from COVID-19. The chain links TRBV7-9 to TRBJ1-4; D is undetermined. This chain's CDR3 is CASSALSQEKLFF. For the CDR3, the DNA is TGTGCCAGCAGCGCCCTCTCACAGGAAAAACTGTTTTTT.